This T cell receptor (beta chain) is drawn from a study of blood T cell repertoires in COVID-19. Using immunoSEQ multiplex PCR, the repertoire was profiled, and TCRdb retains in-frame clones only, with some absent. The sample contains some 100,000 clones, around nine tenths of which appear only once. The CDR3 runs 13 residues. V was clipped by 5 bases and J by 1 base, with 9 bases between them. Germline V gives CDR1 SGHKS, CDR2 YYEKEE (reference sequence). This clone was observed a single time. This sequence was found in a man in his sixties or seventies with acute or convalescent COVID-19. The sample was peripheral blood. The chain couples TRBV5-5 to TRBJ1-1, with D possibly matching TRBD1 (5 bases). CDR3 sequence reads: CASSSQENTEAFF. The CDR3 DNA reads TGTGCCAGCAGTTCACAGGAGAACACTGAAGCTTTCTTT.